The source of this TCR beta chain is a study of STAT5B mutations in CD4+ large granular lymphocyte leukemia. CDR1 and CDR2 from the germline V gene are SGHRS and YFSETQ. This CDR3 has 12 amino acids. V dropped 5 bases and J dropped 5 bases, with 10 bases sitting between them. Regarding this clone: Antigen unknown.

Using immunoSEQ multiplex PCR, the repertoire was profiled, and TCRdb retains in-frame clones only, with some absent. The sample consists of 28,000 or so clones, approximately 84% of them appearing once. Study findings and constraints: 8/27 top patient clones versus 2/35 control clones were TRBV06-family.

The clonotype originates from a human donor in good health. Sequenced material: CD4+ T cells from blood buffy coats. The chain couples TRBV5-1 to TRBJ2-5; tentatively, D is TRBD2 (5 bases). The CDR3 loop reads CASRLERETQYF. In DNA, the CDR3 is TGCGCCAGCAGGCTGGAGCGGGAGACCCAGTACTTC.